This T cell receptor (beta chain) originates from a study of blood T cells in healthy people across ages. This clonotype was detected many times. Its target is not known. The use of a sample-barcoded 5' primer and a J-beta primer mix characterized a second PCR of roughly 7 to 12 cycles. TCRdb recomputed calls from the 5' RACE reads with MiXCR, one row per CDR3 protein. The table lists 630,000 or so distinct CDR3 sequences, about 30% of them singletons, with approximately 14% in the top ten. Germline V lookup: CDR1 SGHTA, CDR2 FQGNSA. J was trimmed by 4 bases and V by 4 bases; bases with no gene match: 9. The CDR3 extends over 16 amino acids. General study results and limits: CMV status of donors was unknown, possibly confounding expanded clonotype changes.

Per-sample yields of isolated PBMCs were at least 6 million. This clonotype originated in an elderly woman in good health. Sequencing used blood. The chain combines TRBV7-2 with TRBJ2-3; 9 bases fit TRBD2. CDR3: CASSWGGGGASDTQYF. The CDR3 DNA follows: TGTGCCAGCAGCTGGGGTGGCGGGGGGGCCTCAGATACGCAGTATTTT.